This record looks at one T cell receptor beta chain sequence and its context. The antigen it recognizes is unknown. No much larger clone is present one base from it, and per-base qualities are unavailable. These data originate in a study of T cells in Graves' hyperthyroidism and ophthalmopathy (dated by TCRdb to the late 2010s). About the study as a whole: Peripheral blood was collected at initial diagnosis, before any treatment. To identify distinguishing TCR V-J signatures, a discovery cohort of about 95 patients was used, comprising fewer than 45 with Graves' ophthalmopathy and approximately 57 with stable Graves' hyperthyroidism. Whether ophthalmopathy could be predicted prospectively was tested in an independent validation cohort made up of fewer than 20 hyperthyroidism patients plus 17 patients who later progressed to ophthalmopathy. The approximately 95 discovery patients were divided at random into training and test sets in a 7:3 ratio. Thyroid tissue and blood T-cell repertoires from roughly 6 Graves' hyperthyroidism patients were also compared in the study. After sampling, hyperthyroidism patients received methimazole starting at 30 mg daily, and ophthalmopathy patients received high-dose intravenous methylprednisolone. The paper describes TCR Vbeta CDR3 sequencing of around 140 peripheral blood samples, made up of approximately 40 ophthalmopathy patients, roughly 75 hyperthyroidism patients and 17 progressor patients. Broad study findings and their caveats: A model built on a 13 V-J signature distinguished ophthalmopathy from stable hyperthyroidism, reaching about 89% sensitivity and around 81% specificity in cross-validation and 80%/75% in testing. No statistical method was used to set the sample size in advance, and investigators knew the group allocation. Most expanded thyroid clonotypes (frequency above 0.001) were also detected in blood, a finding suggesting that blood repertoires may reflect thyroid immune responses. In validation, progression to ophthalmopathy was predicted by the model with more than 65% sensitivity and around 75% specificity, a median of approximately 6.5 months before onset.

The TCR beta CDR3 regions were amplified from the RNA transcripts. For the first round of RT-PCR on the TCR CDR3, the HTBI primer set was used together with the Qiagen OneStep RT-PCR kit. A second multiplex PCR round built the libraries, followed by size selection and purification. Paired-end sequencing of the libraries was performed with 100 bp reads on an Illumina HiSeq2000. As for the original processing: SOAPnuke was used to process the raw data, with reads discarded if the reads contained adapters or uncalled bases, had a mean Phred below 15, or lacked an exact constant-primer or identifier match. COPE v1.2.5 was used to merge high-quality paired reads, and clonotypes were defined as unique nucleotide sequences. MiTCR v1.1 was used to align the clonotypes against IMGT TRBV, TRBD and TRBJ reference segments. Analysis was restricted to V-J combinations with a frequency above 0.0001, which covered 98% to 99.2% of repertoires. A TCS score was defined as the ratio between F50 (clonal expansion) and ExV (chaos), using BLOSUM62-based TCRdist between CDR3 peptides within each V-J. Welch's t-statistics and random forest reduced roughly 540 V-J features to about 13, which were used in a naive Bayes classifier (R e1071). TCRdb reran the public reads through fastp at Q25 and MiXCR, keeping productive beta chains. Identical CDR3 proteins give one entry, which carries the most common genes and DNA. Here the V and J calls rest on TCRdb's processing, not on the authors' analysis. This sample lists some 370,000 distinct CDR3 sequences; about 15% were detected once. 34% of the sample comes from the top ten.

V is shortened by 5 bases, J by 4 bases, and the region joining them spans 17 bases. Reading from cysteine to phenylalanine, the CDR3 counts 16 amino acids. Just CDR3 DNA is preserved here, 48 bases in frame from base 1. CDR1 and CDR2, looked up from the germline V gene (reference sequence), are SGHAT and FQDESV. Hyperthyroidism patients were aged 18 to 65 years and newly diagnosed, with disease duration of less than 2 months. The study excluded patients with uncontrolled infections, other autoimmune diseases, pregnancy or lactation. Diagnoses were based on clinical symptoms, serum thyroxine and TRAb, thyroid ultrasound and orbital computed tomography. Blood from progressor patients was drawn when they were first diagnosed with hyperthyroidism, before any ophthalmopathy symptoms appeared. PBMCs were isolated from about 9.2 ml of fresh peripheral blood by Ficoll-Paque density gradient centrifugation. Patients classed as progressors first received a Graves' hyperthyroidism diagnosis and then went on to develop ophthalmopathy during follow-up. Total RNA was extracted with Trizol reagent, and quality was checked on an Agilent 2100 Bioanalyzer.

The sequencing sample was made of blood. The rearrangement joined TRBV11-1 to TRBJ2-2, and perhaps TRBD1 as D gene, on 6 matching bases. This TCR came from a young woman with Graves' hyperthyroidism that later progressed to Graves' ophthalmopathy. The CDR3 amino acid sequence is: CASSHSDTGITGELFF. The DNA sequence reads TGTGCCAGCAGCCATTCGGATACAGGGATCACCGGGGAGCTGTTTTTT.